The subject of this entry is one T cell receptor beta chain. Its antigen is unknown. This CDR3 is built from 12 residues. CDR1 is SGHTA and CDR2 is FQGNSA in the germline V gene. V lost 4 bases to trimming and J lost 11 bases, with 13 bases between them. The assay was immunoSEQ multiplex PCR, and TCRdb's table has in-frame clones only and misses some. Seen here are 80,000 to 100,000 clones, approximately 94% observed once, and the top ten hold about an eighth. The data were taken from a study of T cell responses to AZD1222 COVID-19 vaccine. Findings of the study overall: Most donors were white British, females outnumbered males, and clonal diversity was possibly underestimated.

The receptor's source is an adult in good health. The rearrangement uses TRBV7-2 and TRBJ2-3; D is undetermined. The material sequenced was peripheral blood, taken on day 0 of AZD1222 vaccination. CDR3 nucleotides: TGTGCCAGCAGCTCCCCTCTTTTGAGGCAGTATTTT. Translated: CASSSPLLRQYF.